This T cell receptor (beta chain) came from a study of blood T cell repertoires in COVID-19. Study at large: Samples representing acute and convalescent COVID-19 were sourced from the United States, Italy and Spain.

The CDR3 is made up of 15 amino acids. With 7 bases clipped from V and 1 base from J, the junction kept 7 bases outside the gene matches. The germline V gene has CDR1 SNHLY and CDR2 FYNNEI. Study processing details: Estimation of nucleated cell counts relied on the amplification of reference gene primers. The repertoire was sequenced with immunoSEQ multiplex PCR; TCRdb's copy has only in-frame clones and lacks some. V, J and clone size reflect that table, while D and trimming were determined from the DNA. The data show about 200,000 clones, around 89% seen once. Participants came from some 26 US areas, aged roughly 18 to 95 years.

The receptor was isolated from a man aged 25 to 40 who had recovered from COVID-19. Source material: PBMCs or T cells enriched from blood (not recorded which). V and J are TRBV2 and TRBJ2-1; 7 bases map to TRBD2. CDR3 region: CASIGRRGSYNEQFF. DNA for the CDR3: TGTGCCAGCATTGGGCGGCGGGGGTCCTACAATGAGCAGTTCTTC.